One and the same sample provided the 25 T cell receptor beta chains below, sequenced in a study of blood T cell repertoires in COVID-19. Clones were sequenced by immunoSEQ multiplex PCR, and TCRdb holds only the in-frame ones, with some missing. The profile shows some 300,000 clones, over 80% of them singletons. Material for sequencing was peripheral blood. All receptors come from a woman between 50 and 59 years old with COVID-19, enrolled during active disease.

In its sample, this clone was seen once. Here the CDR3 DNA reads TGTGCCTGGAGTTTAGCGGGAGGGACTTTGGATGAGCAGTTCTTC. Amino acids: CAWSLAGGTLDEQFF. The chain uses TRBV30 and TRBJ2-1, with TRBD2 matching 11 bases. V shed 2 bases, J shed 8 bases, and the junction held 8 bases outside the gene matches. CDR3 length: 15 residues. Germline V CDR1 and CDR2: GTSNPN, SVGIG (reference sequence).

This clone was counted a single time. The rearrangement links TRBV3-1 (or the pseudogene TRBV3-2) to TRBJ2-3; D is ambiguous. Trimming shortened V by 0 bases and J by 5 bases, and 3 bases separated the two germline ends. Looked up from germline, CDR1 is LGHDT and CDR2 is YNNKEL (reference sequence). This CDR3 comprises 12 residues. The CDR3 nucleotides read TGTGCCAGCAGCCAAGACGGAGATACGCAGTATTTT. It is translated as CASSQDGDTQYF.

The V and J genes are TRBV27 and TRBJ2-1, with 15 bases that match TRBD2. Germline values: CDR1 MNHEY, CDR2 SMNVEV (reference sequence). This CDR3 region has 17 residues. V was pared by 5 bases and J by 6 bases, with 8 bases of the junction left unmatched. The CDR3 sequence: CASSLTRTSGRANEQFF. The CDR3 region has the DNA TGTGCCAGCAGTCTAACTCGGACTAGCGGGAGGGCCAATGAGCAGTTCTTC.

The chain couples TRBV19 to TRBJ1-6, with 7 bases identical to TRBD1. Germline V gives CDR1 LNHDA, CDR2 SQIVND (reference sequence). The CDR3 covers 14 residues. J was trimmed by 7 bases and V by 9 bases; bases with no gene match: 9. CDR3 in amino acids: CASQGDVPNSPLHF. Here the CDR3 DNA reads TGTGCCAGCCAGGGGGACGTTCCCAATTCACCCCTCCACTTT.

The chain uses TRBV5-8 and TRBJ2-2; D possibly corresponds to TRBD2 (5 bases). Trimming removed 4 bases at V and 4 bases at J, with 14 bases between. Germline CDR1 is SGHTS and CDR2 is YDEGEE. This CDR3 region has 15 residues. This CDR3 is CASSPAVRATGELFF. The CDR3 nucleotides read TGTGCCAGCAGCCCCGCCGTGAGGGCCACCGGGGAGCTGTTTTTT.

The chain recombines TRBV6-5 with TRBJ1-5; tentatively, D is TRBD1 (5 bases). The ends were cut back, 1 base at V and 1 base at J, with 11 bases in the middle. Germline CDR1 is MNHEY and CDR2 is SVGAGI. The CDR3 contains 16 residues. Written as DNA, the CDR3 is TGTGCCAGCAGTTACTACAGTGGGGCAAGCAATCAGCCCCAGCATTTT. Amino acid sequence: CASSYYSGASNQPQHF.

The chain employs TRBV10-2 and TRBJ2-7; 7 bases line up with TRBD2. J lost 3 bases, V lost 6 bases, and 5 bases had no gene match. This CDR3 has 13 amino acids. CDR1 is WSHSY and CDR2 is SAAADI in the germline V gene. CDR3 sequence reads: CASRSGEIYEQYF. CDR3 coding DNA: TGCGCCAGCAGGAGCGGGGAGATCTACGAGCAGTACTTC.

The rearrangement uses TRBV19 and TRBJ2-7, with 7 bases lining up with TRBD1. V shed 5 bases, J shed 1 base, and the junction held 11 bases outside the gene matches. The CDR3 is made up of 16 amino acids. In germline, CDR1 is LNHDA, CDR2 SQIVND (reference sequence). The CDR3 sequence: CASSPIQDRESYEQYF. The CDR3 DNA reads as TGTGCCAGTAGTCCAATTCAAGACAGGGAATCCTACGAGCAGTACTTC.

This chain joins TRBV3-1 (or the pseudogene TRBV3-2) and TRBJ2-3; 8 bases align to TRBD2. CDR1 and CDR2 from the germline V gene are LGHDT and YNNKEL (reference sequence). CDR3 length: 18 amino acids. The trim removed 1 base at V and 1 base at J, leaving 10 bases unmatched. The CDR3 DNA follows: TGTGCCAGCAGCCAAGCATGGTCAGCGGGAGATGGCACAGATACGCAGTATTTT. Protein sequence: CASSQAWSAGDGTDTQYF.

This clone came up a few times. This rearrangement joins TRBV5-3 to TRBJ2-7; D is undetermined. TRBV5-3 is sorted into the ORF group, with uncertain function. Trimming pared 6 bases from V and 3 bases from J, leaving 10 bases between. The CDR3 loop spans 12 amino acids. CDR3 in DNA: TGTGCCAGAATTAACAGTGTCTACGAGCAGTACTTC. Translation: CARINSVYEQYF.

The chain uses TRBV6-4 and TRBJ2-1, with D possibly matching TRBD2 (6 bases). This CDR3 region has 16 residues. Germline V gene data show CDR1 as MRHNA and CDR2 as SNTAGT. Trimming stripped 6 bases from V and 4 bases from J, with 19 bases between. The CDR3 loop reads CASSLISSAPYNEQFF. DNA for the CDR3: TGTGCCAGCAGCCTAATCTCTAGCGCTCCATACAATGAGCAGTTCTTC.

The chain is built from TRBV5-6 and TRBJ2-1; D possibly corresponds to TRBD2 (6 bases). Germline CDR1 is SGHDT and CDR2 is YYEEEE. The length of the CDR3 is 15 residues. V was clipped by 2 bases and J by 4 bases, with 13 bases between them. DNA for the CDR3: TGTGCCAGCAGCTTCGGACGGACTAAGTACAATGAGCAGTTCTTC. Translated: CASSFGRTKYNEQFF.

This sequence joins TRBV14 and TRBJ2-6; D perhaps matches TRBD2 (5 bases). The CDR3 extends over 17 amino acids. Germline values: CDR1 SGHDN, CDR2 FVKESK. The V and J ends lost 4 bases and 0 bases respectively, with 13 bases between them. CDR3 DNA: TGTGCCAGCAGCCTAACGTGGACTTCCTCTGGGGCCAACGTCCTGACTTTC. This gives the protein CASSLTWTSSGANVLTF.

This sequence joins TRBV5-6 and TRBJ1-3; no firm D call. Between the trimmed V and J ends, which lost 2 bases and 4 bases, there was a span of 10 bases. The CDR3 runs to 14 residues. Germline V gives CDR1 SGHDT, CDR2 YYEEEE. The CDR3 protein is CASSFYEAGNTIYF. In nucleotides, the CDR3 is TGTGCCAGCAGCTTCTACGAGGCGGGAAACACCATATATTTT.

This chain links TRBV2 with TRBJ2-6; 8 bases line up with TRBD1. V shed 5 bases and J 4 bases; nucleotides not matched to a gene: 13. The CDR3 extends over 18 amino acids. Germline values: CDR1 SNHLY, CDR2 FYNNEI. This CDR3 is CASSSRGRDLLGANVLTF. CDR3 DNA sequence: TGTGCCAGCAGTTCCAGGGGGCGCGATCTCTTGGGGGCCAACGTCCTGACTTTC.

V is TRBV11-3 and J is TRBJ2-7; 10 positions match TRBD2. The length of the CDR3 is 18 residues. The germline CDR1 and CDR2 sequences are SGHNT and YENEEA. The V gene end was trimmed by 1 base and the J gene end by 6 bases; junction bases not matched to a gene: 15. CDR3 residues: CASSLVSFLAGASGEQYF. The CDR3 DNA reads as TGTGCCAGCAGCTTAGTTTCGTTCCTAGCGGGAGCTTCCGGCGAGCAGTACTTC.

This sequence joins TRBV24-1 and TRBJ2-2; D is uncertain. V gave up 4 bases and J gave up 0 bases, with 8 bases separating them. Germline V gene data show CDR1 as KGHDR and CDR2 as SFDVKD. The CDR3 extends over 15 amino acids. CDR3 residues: CATSDRVTNTGELFF. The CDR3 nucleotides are TGTGCCACCAGTGACCGTGTAACGAACACCGGGGAGCTGTTTTTT.

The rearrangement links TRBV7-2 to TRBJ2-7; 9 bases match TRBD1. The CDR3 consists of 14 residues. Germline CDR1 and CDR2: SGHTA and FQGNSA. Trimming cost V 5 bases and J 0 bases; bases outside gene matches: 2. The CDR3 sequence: CASSMGQGSYEQYF. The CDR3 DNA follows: TGTGCCAGCAGCATGGGACAGGGCTCCTACGAGCAGTACTTC.

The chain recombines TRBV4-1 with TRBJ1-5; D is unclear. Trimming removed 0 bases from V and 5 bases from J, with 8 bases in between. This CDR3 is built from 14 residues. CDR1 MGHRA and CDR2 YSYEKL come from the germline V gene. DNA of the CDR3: TGCGCCAGCAGCCAAGATCAGGCGTATCAGCCCCAGCATTTT. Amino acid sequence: CASSQDQAYQPQHF.

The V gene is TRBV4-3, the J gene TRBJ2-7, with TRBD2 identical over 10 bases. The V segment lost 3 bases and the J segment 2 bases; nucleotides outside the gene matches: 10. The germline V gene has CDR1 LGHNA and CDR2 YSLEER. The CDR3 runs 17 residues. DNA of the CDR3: TGCGCCAGCAGCCAGCTAGCGGGGGCCACCTATGCCTACGAGCAGTACTTC. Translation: CASSQLAGATYAYEQYF.

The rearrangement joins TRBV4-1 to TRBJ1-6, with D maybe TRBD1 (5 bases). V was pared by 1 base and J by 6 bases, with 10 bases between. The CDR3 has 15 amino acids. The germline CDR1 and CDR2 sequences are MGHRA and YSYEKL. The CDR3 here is CASSQAPGPNSPLHF. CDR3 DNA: TGCGCCAGCAGCCAAGCGCCAGGGCCTAATTCACCCCTCCACTTT.

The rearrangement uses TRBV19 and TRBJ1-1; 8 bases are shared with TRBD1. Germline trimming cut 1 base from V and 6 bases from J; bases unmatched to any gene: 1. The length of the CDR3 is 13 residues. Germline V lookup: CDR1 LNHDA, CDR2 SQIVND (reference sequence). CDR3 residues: CASSIGRGPEAFF. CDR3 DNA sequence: TGTGCCAGTAGTATAGGCAGGGGGCCTGAAGCTTTCTTT.

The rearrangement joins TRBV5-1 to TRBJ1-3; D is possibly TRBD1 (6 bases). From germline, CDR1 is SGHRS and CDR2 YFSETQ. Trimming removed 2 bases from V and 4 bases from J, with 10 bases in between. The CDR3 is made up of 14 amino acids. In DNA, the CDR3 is TGCGCCAGCAGCTTACAGGGTGGGGGAAACACCATATATTTT. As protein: CASSLQGGGNTIYF.

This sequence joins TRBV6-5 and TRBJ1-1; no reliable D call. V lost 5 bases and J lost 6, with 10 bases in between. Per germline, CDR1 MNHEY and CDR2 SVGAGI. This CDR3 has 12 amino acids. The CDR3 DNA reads TGTGCCAGCAGTAAACGGAGCGCTGAAGCTTTCTTT. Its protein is CASSKRSAEAFF.

CDR3 protein: CASSYKTGDQPQHF. CDR3 DNA sequence: TGTGCCAGCAGTTACAAGACAGGGGATCAGCCCCAGCATTTT. The chain links TRBV6-5 to TRBJ1-5, with 8 bases that match TRBD1. V lost 2 bases, J lost 5 bases, and 2 bases stayed unmatched. The CDR3 sequence is 14 residues long. Per the germline V gene, CDR1 is MNHEY and CDR2 is SVGAGI.